This TCR beta chain was recorded in a study of blood T cell repertoires in COVID-19. Profiling relied on immunoSEQ multiplex PCR, and the TCRdb table lists in-frame clones only, not all of them. The table has about 280,000 clones, roughly 89% seen once. Germline V gene sequence: CDR1 MNHNS, CDR2 SASEGT. This CDR3 contains 16 residues. The J segment lost 0 bases and the V segment lost 2 bases, leaving 2 bases of the junction unmatched. The sequenced sample was PBMCs or T cells enriched from blood (not recorded which). The source is a woman aged 18-35 years with acute COVID-19. The V call is TRBV6-1, the J call TRBJ2-1, with 9 bases matching TRBD2. Written as DNA, the CDR3 is TGTGCCAGCAGTGAAACGACTAGCGGCTCCTACAATGAGCAGTTCTTC. Protein sequence: CASSETTSGSYNEQFF.